This TCR beta chain was captured by sequencing in a study of blood T cell repertoires in COVID-19. Background on the study: Acute and convalescent COVID-19 specimens originated in the United States, Italy and Spain.

Assay: immunoSEQ multiplex PCR; the TCRdb copy retains only in-frame clones and omits some. This table holds some 320,000 clones, roughly 90% found once. A case of COVID-19 had been met by exposed participants within 2 weeks before study entry. Trimming shortened V by 4 bases and J by 6 bases, and 18 bases separated the two germline ends. The CDR3 extends over 16 amino acids. Per the germline V gene, CDR1 is LGHNA and CDR2 is YNFKEQ. The sequenced material came from PBMCs or T cells enriched from blood (not recorded which). This TCR was recovered from a woman aged 30 to 39 who had been exposed to COVID-19. V is TRBV4-2 and J is TRBJ2-2; D possibly corresponds to TRBD2 (7 bases). The CDR3 spells CASSPRGRGGAGELFF. As DNA, the CDR3 is TGTGCCAGCAGCCCCAGGGGTAGGGGGGGAGCCGGGGAGCTGTTTTTT.